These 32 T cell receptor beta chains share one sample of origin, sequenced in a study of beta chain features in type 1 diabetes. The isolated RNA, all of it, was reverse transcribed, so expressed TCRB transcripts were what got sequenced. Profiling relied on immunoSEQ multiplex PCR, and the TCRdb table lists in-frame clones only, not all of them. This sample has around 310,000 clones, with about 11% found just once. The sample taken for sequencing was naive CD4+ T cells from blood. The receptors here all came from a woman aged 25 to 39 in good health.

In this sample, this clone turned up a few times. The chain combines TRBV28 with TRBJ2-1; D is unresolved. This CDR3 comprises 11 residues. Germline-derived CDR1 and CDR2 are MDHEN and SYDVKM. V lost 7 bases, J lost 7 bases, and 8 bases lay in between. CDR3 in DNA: TGTGCCAGCATAACTGGTAATGAGCAGTTCTTC. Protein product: CASITGNEQFF.

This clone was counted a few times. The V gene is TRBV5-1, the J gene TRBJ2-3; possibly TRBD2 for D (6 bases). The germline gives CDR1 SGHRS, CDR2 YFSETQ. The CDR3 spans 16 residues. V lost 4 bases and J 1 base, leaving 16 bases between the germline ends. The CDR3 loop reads CASSREGRDGTDTQYF. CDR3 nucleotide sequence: TGCGCCAGCAGCAGAGAGGGGCGGGACGGCACAGATACGCAGTATTTT.

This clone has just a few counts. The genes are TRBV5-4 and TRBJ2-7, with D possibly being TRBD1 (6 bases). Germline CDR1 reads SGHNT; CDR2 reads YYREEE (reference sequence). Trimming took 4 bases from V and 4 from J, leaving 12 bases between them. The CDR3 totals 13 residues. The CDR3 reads CASSGGGRYEQYF. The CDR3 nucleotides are TGTGCCAGCAGCGGGGGCGGACGGTACGAGCAGTACTTC.

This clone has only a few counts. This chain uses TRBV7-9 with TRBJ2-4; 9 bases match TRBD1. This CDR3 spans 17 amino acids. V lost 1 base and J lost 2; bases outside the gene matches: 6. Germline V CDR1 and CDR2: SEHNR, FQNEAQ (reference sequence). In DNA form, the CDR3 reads TGTGCCAGCAGCTTAGTACAGGGGGCACGGACCAAAAACATTCAGTACTTC. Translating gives CASSLVQGARTKNIQYF.

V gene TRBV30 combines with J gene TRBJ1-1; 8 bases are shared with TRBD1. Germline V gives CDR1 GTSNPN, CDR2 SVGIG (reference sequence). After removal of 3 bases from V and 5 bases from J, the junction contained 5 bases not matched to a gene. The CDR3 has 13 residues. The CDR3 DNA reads TGTGCCTGGAGCCGGACAGGGTTGACTGAAGCTTTCTTT. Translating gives CAWSRTGLTEAFF. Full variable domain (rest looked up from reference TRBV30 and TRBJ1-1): SQTIHQWPATLVQPVGSPLSLECTVEGTSNPNLYWYRQAAGRGLQLLFYSVGIGQISSEVPQNLSASRPQDRQFILSSKKLLLSDSGFYLCAWSRTGLTEAFFGQGTRLTVV.

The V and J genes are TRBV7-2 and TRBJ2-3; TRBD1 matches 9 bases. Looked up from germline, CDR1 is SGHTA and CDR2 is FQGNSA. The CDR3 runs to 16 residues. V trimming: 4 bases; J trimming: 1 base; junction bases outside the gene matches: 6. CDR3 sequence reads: CASSSSRTGGTDTQYF. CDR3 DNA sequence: TGTGCCAGCAGCTCTTCCCGGACAGGGGGCACAGATACGCAGTATTTT.

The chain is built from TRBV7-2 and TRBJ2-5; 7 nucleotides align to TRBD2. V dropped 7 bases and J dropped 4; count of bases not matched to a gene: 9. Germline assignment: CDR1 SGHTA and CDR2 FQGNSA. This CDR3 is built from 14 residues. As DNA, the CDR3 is TGTGCCAGCACTCCGGGTACGGGAGGAGAGACCCAGTACTTC. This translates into CASTPGTGGETQYF.

In DNA form, the CDR3 reads TGTGCCACCCAAGTCACAGGGCCGTACAATGAGCAGTTCTTC. This codes for CATQVTGPYNEQFF. This chain links TRBV19 with TRBJ2-1; D possibly corresponds to TRBD1 (6 bases). Per the germline V gene, CDR1 is LNHDA and CDR2 is SQIVND (reference sequence). CDR3 size: 14 residues. The germline V and J ends were trimmed by 10 bases and 4 bases, with 17 bases remaining between them. Filled out from reference TRBV19 and TRBJ2-1, the complete variable domain reads DGGITQSPKYLFRKEGQNVTLSCEQNLNHDAMYWYRQDPGQGLRLIYYSQIVNDFQKGDIAEGYSVSREKKESFPLTVTSAQKNPTAFYLCATQVTGPYNEQFFGPGTRLTVL.

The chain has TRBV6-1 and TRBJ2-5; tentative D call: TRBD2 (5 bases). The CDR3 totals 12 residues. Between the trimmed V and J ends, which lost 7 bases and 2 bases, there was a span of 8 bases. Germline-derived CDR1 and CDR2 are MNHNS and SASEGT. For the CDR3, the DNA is TGTGCCAGCAAGAGGGTGCAAGAGACCCAGTACTTC. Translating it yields CASKRVQETQYF.

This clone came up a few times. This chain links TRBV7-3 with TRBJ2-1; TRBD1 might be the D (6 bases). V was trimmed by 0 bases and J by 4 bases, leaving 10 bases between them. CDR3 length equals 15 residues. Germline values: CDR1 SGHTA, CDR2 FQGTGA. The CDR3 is CASSLTRGSYNEQFF. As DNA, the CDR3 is TGTGCCAGCAGCTTAACCAGGGGATCGTACAATGAGCAGTTCTTC.

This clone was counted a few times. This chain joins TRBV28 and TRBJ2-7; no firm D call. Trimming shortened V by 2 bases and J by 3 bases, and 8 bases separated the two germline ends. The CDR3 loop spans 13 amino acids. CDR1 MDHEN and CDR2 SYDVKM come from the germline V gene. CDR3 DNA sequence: TGTGCCAGCAGTTTACCCCCCTACTACGAGCAGTACTTC. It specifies CASSLPPYYEQYF.

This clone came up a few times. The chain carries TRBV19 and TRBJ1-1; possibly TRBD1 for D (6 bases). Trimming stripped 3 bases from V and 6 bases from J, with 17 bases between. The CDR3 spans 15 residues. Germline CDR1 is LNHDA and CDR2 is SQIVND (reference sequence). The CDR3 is CASSMSTGSTSEAFF. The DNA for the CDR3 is TGTGCCAGTAGTATGTCGACAGGATCGACTTCTGAAGCTTTCTTT.

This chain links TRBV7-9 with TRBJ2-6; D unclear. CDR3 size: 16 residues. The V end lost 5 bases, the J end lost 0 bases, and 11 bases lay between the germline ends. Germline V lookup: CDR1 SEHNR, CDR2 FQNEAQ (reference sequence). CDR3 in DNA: TGTGCCAGCAGCCAGCTTGGGCTCTCTGGGGCCAACGTCCTGACTTTC. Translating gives CASSQLGLSGANVLTF.

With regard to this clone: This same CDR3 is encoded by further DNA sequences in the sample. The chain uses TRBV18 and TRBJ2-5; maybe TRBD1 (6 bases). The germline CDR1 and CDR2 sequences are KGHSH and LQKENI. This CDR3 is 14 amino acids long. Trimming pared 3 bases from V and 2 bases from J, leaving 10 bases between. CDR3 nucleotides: TGTGCCAGCTCACCTGGGACACCACAAGAGACCCAGTACTTC. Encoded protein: CASSPGTPQETQYF.

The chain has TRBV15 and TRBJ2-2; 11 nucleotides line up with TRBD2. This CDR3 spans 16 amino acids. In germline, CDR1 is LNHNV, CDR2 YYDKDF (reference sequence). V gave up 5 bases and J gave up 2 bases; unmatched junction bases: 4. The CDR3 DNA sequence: TGTGCCACCAGCTTACTAGCGGGAGTAAACACCGGGGAGCTGTTTTTT. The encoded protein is CATSLLAGVNTGELFF.

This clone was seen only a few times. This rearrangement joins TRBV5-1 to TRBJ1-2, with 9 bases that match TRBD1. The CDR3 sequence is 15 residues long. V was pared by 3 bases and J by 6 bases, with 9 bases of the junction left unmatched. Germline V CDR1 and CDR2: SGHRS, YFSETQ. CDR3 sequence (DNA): TGCGCCAGCAGCTCGACCGGGACAGGGTTCGATGGCTACACCTTC. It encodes CASSSTGTGFDGYTF.

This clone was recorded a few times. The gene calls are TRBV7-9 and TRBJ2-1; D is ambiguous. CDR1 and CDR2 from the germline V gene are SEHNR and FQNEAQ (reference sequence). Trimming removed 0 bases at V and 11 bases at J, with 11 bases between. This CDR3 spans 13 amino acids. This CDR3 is CASSLAWAGKQFF. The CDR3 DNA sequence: TGTGCCAGCAGCTTAGCTTGGGCAGGAAAGCAGTTCTTC.

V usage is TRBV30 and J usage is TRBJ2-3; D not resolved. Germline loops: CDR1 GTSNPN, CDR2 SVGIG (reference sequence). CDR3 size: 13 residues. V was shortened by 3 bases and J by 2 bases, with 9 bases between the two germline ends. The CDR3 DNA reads TGTGCCTGGAGACAGCCTTCCACAGATACGCAGTATTTT. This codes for CAWRQPSTDTQYF.

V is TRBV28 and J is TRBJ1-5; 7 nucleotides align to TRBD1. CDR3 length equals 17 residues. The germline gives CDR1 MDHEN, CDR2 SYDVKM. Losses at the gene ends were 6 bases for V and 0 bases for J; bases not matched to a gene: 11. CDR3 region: CASRLRTGTYSNQPQHF. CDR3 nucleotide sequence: TGTGCCAGCAGACTTCGGACAGGAACGTATAGCAATCAGCCCCAGCATTTT.

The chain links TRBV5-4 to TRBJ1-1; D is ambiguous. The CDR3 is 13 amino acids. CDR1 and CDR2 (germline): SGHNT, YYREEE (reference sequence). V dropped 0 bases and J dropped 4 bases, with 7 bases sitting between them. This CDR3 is CASSLVIGTEAFF. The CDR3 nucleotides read TGTGCCAGCAGCTTGGTAATCGGCACTGAAGCTTTCTTT.

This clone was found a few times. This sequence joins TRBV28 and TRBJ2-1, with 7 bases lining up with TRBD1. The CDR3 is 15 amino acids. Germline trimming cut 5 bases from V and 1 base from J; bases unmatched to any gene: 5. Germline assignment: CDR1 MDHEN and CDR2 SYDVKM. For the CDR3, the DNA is TGTGCCAGCAGTGTCGACAGGGTTTCCTACAATGAGCAGTTCTTC. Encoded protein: CASSVDRVSYNEQFF.

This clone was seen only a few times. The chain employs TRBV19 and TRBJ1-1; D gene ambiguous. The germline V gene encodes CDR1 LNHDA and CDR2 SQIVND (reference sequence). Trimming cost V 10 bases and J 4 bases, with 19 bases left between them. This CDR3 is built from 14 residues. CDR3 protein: CATNPREGSTEAFF. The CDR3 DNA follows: TGTGCCACAAATCCGAGGGAGGGAAGCACTGAAGCTTTCTTT.

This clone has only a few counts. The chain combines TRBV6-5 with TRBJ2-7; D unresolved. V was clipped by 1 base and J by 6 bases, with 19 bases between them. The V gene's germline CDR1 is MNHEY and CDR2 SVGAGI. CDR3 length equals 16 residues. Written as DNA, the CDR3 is TGTGCCAGCAGTTACTTCGCGTCTAATCCCCCGTCCGAGCAGTACTTC. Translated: CASSYFASNPPSEQYF.

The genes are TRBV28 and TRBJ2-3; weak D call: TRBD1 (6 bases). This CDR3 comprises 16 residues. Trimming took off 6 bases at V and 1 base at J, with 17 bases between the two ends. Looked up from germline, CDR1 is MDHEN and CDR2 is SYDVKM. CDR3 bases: TGTGCCAGCAGGCAACAGGGTCTGGGCCGCACAGATACGCAGTATTTT. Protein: CASRQQGLGRTDTQYF.

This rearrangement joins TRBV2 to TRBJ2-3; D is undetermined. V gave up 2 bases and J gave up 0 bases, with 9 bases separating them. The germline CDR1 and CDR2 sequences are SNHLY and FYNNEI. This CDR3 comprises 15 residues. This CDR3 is CASSERPGSTDTQYF. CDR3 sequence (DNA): TGTGCCAGCAGTGAACGCCCGGGTAGCACAGATACGCAGTATTTT.

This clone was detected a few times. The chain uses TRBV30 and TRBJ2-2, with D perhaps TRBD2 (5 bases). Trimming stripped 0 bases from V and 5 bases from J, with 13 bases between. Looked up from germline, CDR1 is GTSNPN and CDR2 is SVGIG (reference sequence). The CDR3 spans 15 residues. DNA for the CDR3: TGTGCCTGGAGTGTCGGGATAGGGTTTACCGGGGAGCTGTTTTTT. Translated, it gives CAWSVGIGFTGELFF.

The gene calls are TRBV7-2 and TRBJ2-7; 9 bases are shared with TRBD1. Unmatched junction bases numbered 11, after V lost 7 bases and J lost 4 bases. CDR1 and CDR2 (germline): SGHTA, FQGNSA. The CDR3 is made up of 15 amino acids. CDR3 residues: CASNAPGQGYYEQYF. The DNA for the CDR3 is TGTGCCAGCAACGCACCGGGACAGGGATATTACGAGCAGTACTTC. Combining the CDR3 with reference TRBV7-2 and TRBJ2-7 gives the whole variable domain GAGVSQSPSNKVTEKGKDVELRCDPISGHTALYWYRQSLGQGLEFLIYFQGNSAPDKSGLPSDRFSAERTGGSVSTLTIQRTQQEDSAVYLCASNAPGQGYYEQYFGPGTRLTVT.

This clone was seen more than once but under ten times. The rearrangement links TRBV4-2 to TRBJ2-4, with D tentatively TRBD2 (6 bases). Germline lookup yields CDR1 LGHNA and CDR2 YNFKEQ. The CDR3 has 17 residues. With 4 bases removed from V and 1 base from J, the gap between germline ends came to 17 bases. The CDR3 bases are TGTGCCAGCAGCCGGGGGACTTTTGTGGATGCCAAAAACATTCAGTACTTC. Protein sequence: CASSRGTFVDAKNIQYF.

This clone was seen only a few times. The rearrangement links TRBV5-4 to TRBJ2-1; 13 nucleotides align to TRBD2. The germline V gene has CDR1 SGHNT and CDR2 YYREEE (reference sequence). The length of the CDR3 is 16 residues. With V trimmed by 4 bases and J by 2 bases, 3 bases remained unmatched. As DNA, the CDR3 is TGTGCCAGCAGCGGCGGGACTAGCGGGACCTACAATGAGCAGTTCTTC. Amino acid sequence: CASSGGTSGTYNEQFF.

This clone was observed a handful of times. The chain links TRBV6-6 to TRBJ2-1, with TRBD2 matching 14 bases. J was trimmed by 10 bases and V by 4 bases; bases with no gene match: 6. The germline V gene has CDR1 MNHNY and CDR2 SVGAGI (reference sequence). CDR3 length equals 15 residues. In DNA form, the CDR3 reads TGTGCCAGCAGTTCCGGGACTAGCGGGAGAGGGGAGCAGTTCTTC. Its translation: CASSSGTSGRGEQFF.

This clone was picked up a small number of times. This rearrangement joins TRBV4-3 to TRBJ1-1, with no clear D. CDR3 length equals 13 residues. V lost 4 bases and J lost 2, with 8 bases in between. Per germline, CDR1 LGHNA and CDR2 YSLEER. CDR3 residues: CASSLSGNTEAFF. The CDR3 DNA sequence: TGCGCCAGCAGCCTATCGGGAAACACTGAAGCTTTCTTT.

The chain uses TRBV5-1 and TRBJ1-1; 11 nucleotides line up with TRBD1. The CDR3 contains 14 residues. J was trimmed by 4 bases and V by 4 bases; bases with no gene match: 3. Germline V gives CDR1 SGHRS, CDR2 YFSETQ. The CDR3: CASSEGTGGTEAFF. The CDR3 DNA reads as TGCGCCAGCAGCGAAGGGACAGGGGGCACTGAAGCTTTCTTT.